This T cell receptor (beta chain) was obtained from a study of T cells in localized non-small cell lung cancer. Study-wide results and limits: Clonality of T cells reached its maximum in uninvolved adjacent lung, surpassing tumor.

With respect to this clone: Antigen specificity is unknown.

This CDR3 contains 15 residues. Trimming shortened V by 9 bases and J by 0 bases, and 15 bases separated the two germline ends. Germline CDR1 and CDR2: MNHNS and SASEGT. Clones were sequenced by immunoSEQ multiplex PCR, and TCRdb holds only the in-frame ones, with some missing. The sample comprises tens of thousands of clones, around 85% of which are singletons, and approximately 15% rests with the top ten. The chain links TRBV6-1 to TRBJ1-3; D unclear. This sequence originates from a woman aged 35-70 years with stage II squamous cell lung carcinoma. The sequencing used PBMCs, collected before any cancer treatment. The CDR3: CASCRILSSGNTIYF. CDR3 nucleotide sequence: TGTGCCAGTTGTCGAATTCTGAGCTCTGGAAACACCATATATTTT.